Shown below are 20 T cell receptor beta chains from a single sample sequenced in a study of T cell responses to AZD1222 COVID-19 vaccine. Profiling relied on immunoSEQ multiplex PCR, and the TCRdb table lists in-frame clones only, not all of them. The table includes about 130,000 clones, approximately 88% detected once. The sample was peripheral blood, taken on day 0 of MenACWY control vaccination. These receptors came from an adult in good health.

This clone was seen a single time. V gene TRBV2 combines with J gene TRBJ2-2, with D perhaps matching TRBD1 or TRBD2 (5 bases each). Trimming removed 5 bases from V and 3 bases from J, with 10 bases in between. CDR3 length: 14 residues. The germline CDR1 and CDR2 sequences are SNHLY and FYNNEI. CDR3 sequence reads: CASSLGTDTGELFF. CDR3 nucleotide sequence: TGTGCCAGCAGTCTGGGGACGGACACCGGGGAGCTGTTTTTT.

The V and J genes are TRBV4-1 and TRBJ2-5; 10 bases agree with TRBD1. CDR1 and CDR2 from the germline V gene are MGHRA and YSYEKL. CDR3 length: 14 amino acids. V dropped 4 bases and J dropped 5; count of bases not matched to a gene: 4. CDR3 nucleotides: TGCGCCAGCAGCCCCGGGACAGGGGATGAGACCCAGTACTTC. Protein sequence: CASSPGTGDETQYF.

V and J are TRBV20-1 and TRBJ1-5; D gene uncertain. CDR3 size: 15 residues. Germline V gene data show CDR1 as DFQATT and CDR2 as SNEGSKA (reference sequence). Trimming took off 3 bases at V and 2 bases at J, with 14 bases between the two ends. CDR3 protein: CSASPIGGGNQPQHF. In DNA, the CDR3 is TGCAGTGCTAGTCCTATCGGAGGAGGCAATCAGCCCCAGCATTTT.

In this sample, this clone turned up once. J is TRBJ2-7 and V is TRBV7-9; the D gene is possibly TRBD2 (6 bases). CDR3 length: 16 residues. Germline CDR1 SEHNR, CDR2 FQNEAQ (reference sequence). V lost 1 base and J 2 bases, leaving 15 bases between the germline ends. The CDR3 here is CASSLGSGGTAYEQYF. In DNA form, the CDR3 reads TGTGCCAGCAGCTTAGGGTCAGGCGGGACTGCCTACGAGCAGTACTTC.

The V and J genes are TRBV5-5 and TRBJ2-5; D perhaps matches TRBD2 (5 bases). Trimming removed 0 bases from V and 4 bases from J, with 10 bases in between. The CDR3 is made up of 14 amino acids. Germline CDR1 and CDR2: SGHKS and YYEKEE (reference sequence). CDR3 DNA: TGTGCCAGCAGCTTGGGTTTAGAGGGAGAGACCCAGTACTTC. It codes for CASSLGLEGETQYF.

The chain uses TRBV18 and TRBJ2-3; D remains unclear. Germline CDR1 is KGHSH and CDR2 is LQKENI. V was cut by 8 bases and J by 4 bases, with 7 bases left in between. The length of the CDR3 is 11 residues. The CDR3 nucleotides read TGTGCCAGCGGCGAATCAGATACGCAGTATTTT. It encodes CASGESDTQYF.

V and J are TRBV6-5 and TRBJ1-6; a weak D match, TRBD1 (6 bases). Germline loops: CDR1 MNHEY, CDR2 SVGAGI. CDR3 length equals 15 residues. Trimming cost V 5 bases and J 7 bases, with 15 bases left between them. The CDR3 region is CASSLSGHLNSPLHF. For the CDR3, the DNA is TGTGCCAGCAGTCTATCGGGACACTTAAATTCACCCCTCCACTTT.

The CDR3 here is CASSYSGGYRNTIYF. The CDR3 nucleotides read TGTGCCAGCAGTTACTCGGGTGGATATCGAAACACCATATATTTT. The V and J genes are TRBV6-6 and TRBJ1-3; D gene ambiguous. CDR3 size: 15 residues. Germline CDR1 MNHNY, CDR2 SVGAGI (reference sequence). V dropped 0 bases and J dropped 5 bases, with 11 bases sitting between them.

The V call is TRBV28, the J call TRBJ1-5, with unresolved D. The germline V and J ends were trimmed by 3 bases and 6 bases, with 3 bases remaining between them. Germline V lookup: CDR1 MDHEN, CDR2 SYDVKM. The CDR3 spans 11 residues. The CDR3 coding sequence is TGTGCCAGCAGTTTGGGTCAGCCCCAGCATTTT. Encoded protein: CASSLGQPQHF.

V gene TRBV10-2 combines with J gene TRBJ1-1; D gene ambiguous. The V end was cut by 3 bases, the J end by 0 bases, with 11 bases between. The CDR3 totals 15 residues. Germline loops: CDR1 WSHSY, CDR2 SAAADI. The CDR3 DNA follows: TGCGCCAGCAGTGATCTCCAGAATATGAACACTGAAGCTTTCTTT. Encoded protein: CASSDLQNMNTEAFF.

This clone was observed a single time. The chain joins TRBV30 to TRBJ1-1; the D gene is possibly TRBD1 (5 bases). Germline V gene data show CDR1 as GTSNPN and CDR2 as SVGIG (reference sequence). Trimming took off 0 bases at V and 1 base at J, with 6 bases between the two ends. CDR3 length: 13 amino acids. Here the CDR3 reads CAWSVTANTEAFF. In nucleotides, the CDR3 is TGTGCCTGGAGTGTGACAGCGAACACTGAAGCTTTCTTT.

The V gene is TRBV24-1, the J gene TRBJ2-7; a weak D match, TRBD1 (7 bases). The V gene lost 7 bases and the J gene lost 4 bases, with 13 bases spanning the gap. Germline V CDR1 and CDR2: KGHDR, SFDVKD. The CDR3 spans 13 residues. The CDR3 nucleotides are TGTGCCACCAGCAGGGGGGCATTTTACGAGCAGTACTTC. This sequence encodes CATSRGAFYEQYF.

The rearrangement uses TRBV5-1 and TRBJ1-1, with D tentatively TRBD1 (5 bases). The germline V and J ends were trimmed by 4 bases and 3 bases, with 10 bases remaining between them. The length of the CDR3 is 13 residues. CDR1 is SGHRS and CDR2 is YFSETQ in the germline V gene. In nucleotides, the CDR3 is TGCGCCAGCAGCCAGGGATTAGACACTGAAGCTTTCTTT. Amino acid sequence: CASSQGLDTEAFF.

This chain joins TRBV6-5 and TRBJ2-1, with TRBD2 identical over 7 bases. Per germline, CDR1 MNHEY and CDR2 SVGAGI. J lost 8 bases, V lost 7 bases, and 14 bases had no gene match. The CDR3 contains 15 residues. The CDR3 DNA reads TGTGCCAGCACTCCCCGGGGGGAGTCACAGTATGAGCAGTTCTTC. It translates to CASTPRGESQYEQFF.

This chain links TRBV27 with TRBJ1-5, with unresolved D. CDR1 MNHEY and CDR2 SMNVEV come from the germline V gene (reference sequence). The CDR3 covers 13 residues. Between the trimmed V and J ends, which lost 5 bases and 7 bases, there was a span of 12 bases. CDR3 in DNA: TGTGCCAGCAGTCTTCGGCGTGGGCAGCCCCAGCATTTT. Its translation is CASSLRRGQPQHF.

This clone was counted a few times. CDR3 amino acids: CASRPPKRRNYEQYF. CDR3 DNA sequence: TGTGCCAGCAGACCCCCAAAACGGAGGAATTACGAGCAGTACTTC. V and J are TRBV28 and TRBJ2-7, with TRBD2 as a possible D gene (5 bases). Germline CDR1 reads MDHEN; CDR2 reads SYDVKM. The V end was cut by 6 bases, the J end by 4 bases, with 19 bases between. The CDR3 consists of 15 residues. Combining the CDR3 with reference TRBV28 and TRBJ2-7 gives the whole variable domain DVKVTQSSRYLVKRTGEKVFLECVQDMDHENMFWYRQDPGLGLRLIYFSYDVKMKEKGDIPEGYSVSREKKERFSLILESASTNQTSMYLCASRPPKRRNYEQYFGPGTRLTVT.

This chain joins TRBV6-5 and TRBJ2-5; D remains ambiguous. In germline, CDR1 is MNHEY, CDR2 SVGAGI. Trimming stripped 0 bases from V and 4 bases from J, with 6 bases between. This CDR3 has 13 residues. The CDR3 sequence is CASSYSWGETQYF. CDR3 DNA sequence: TGTGCCAGCAGTTACTCTTGGGGAGAGACCCAGTACTTC.

The CDR3: CASSDPGLAIYEQYF. The CDR3 DNA is TGCGCCAGCAGCGACCCGGGACTAGCAATCTACGAGCAGTACTTC. The chain employs TRBV5-1 and TRBJ2-7; 9 bases align to TRBD2. The CDR3 extends over 15 amino acids. Germline V gives CDR1 SGHRS, CDR2 YFSETQ. V trimming: 4 bases; J trimming: 3 bases; junction bases outside the gene matches: 8.

The rearrangement links TRBV7-2 to TRBJ2-1; D gene uncertain. V lost 4 bases, J lost 0 bases, and 7 bases lay in between. CDR3 size: 14 residues. Looked up from germline, CDR1 is SGHTA and CDR2 is FQGNSA. CDR3 sequence: CASSSPGSYNEQFF. The CDR3 DNA is TGTGCCAGCAGCTCCCCAGGCTCCTACAATGAGCAGTTCTTC.

This clone occurred once. The rearrangement joins TRBV29-1 to TRBJ1-3; D is unclear. V was clipped by 4 bases and J by 0 bases, with 7 bases between them. Germline V CDR1 and CDR2: SQVTM, ANQGSEA. This CDR3 region has 13 residues. CDR3 DNA sequence: TGCAGCGTTGCCAGAAGCTCTGGAAACACCATATATTTT. Protein product: CSVARSSGNTIYF.